Shown below are 21 T cell receptor beta chains from a single sample sequenced in a study of T-cell memory formation after mild COVID-19. TCRdb re-derived calls from the 5' RACE reads in MiXCR, one entry per CDR3 protein. The table lists a few hundred thousand distinct CDR3 sequences, 14% of them singletons. Material: PBMCs or a T cell subset sorted from them (not recorded which). All receptors come from a man younger than 35 who had mild COVID-19 (a few samples of this study predate the infection). Cell type and time point are not known.

V and J are TRBV5-1 and TRBJ2-4; D is undetermined. V lost 0 bases, J lost 7 bases, and 11 bases lay in between. CDR3 length equals 14 residues. Germline loops: CDR1 SGHRS, CDR2 YFSETQ. CDR3 region: CASSLGALGNIQYF. DNA of the CDR3: TGCGCCAGCAGCTTGGGGGCCCTGGGGAACATTCAGTACTTC.

V gene TRBV12-3 or TRBV12-4 combines with J gene TRBJ2-1; 7 nucleotides match TRBD1. V lost 6 bases and J lost 7; bases outside the gene matches: 9. The CDR3 is 14 residues long. The CDR3 loop reads CASRPNTGENEQFF. CDR3 nucleotide sequence: TGTGCCAGCAGACCAAACACAGGGGAAAATGAGCAGTTCTTC.

This clonotype turned up a few times. The V call is TRBV20-1, the J call TRBJ1-6; possibly TRBD1 for D (6 bases). CDR1 is DFQATT, CDR2 SNEGSKA, per germline (reference sequence). Trimming left V 1 base short and J 6 bases short, with 13 bases between. The CDR3 extends over 15 amino acids. The CDR3 DNA sequence: TGCAGTGCTAGAGGGAGGGGGGCGTTTAATTCACCCCTCCACTTT. This gives the protein CSARGRGAFNSPLHF.

The chain is built from TRBV6-5 and TRBJ1-4; D gene ambiguous. The CDR3 is 14 amino acids. CDR1 is MNHEY, CDR2 SVGAGI, per germline. Trimming stripped 2 bases from V and 4 bases from J, with 8 bases between. The DNA of the CDR3 is TGTGCCAGCAGTTACGGGCAGAGTAATGAAAAACTGTTTTTT. As protein: CASSYGQSNEKLFF.

The chain combines TRBV7-9 with TRBJ2-7, with 9 bases that match TRBD1. The V gene's germline CDR1 is SEHNR and CDR2 FQNEAQ (reference sequence). The CDR3 runs 17 residues. J gave up 2 bases and V 7 bases, and 15 bases lay outside the gene matches. The DNA of the CDR3 is TGTGCCAGCAATAGGTGGGTTGGACAGGGGTTCGCCTACGAGCAGTACTTC. This gives the protein CASNRWVGQGFAYEQYF.

The J gene is TRBJ2-1, the V gene TRBV5-1; D possibly corresponds to TRBD1 (6 bases). CDR3 length: 15 amino acids. V lost 2 bases and J 4 bases, leaving 13 bases between the germline ends. Germline V lookup: CDR1 SGHRS, CDR2 YFSETQ. The CDR3 coding sequence is TGCGCCAGCAGCTTAATCCAGGGGCTATACAATGAGCAGTTCTTC. Its translation: CASSLIQGLYNEQFF.

This chain links TRBV29-1 with TRBJ2-1; tentatively, D is TRBD1 (6 bases). V lost 0 bases and J 8 bases, leaving 14 bases between the germline ends. Germline CDR1 and CDR2: SQVTM and ANQGSEA. CDR3 size: 14 residues. The CDR3 loop is CSVEDRGKRDEQFF. The CDR3 nucleotides read TGCAGCGTTGAAGACAGGGGAAAGAGGGATGAGCAGTTCTTC.

This clonotype turned up a few times. The chain has TRBV6-6 and TRBJ2-3; possibly TRBD2 for D (5 bases). The CDR3 extends over 13 amino acids. Germline V gives CDR1 MNHNY, CDR2 SVGAGI (reference sequence). Trimming removed 2 bases from V and 11 bases from J, with 14 bases in between. The CDR3 loop is CASSYGSVVEQYF. CDR3 nucleotide sequence: TGTGCCAGCAGTTACGGGAGCGTCGTAGAGCAGTATTTT.

This clonotype showed up just a few times. J is TRBJ2-7 and V is TRBV18, with D hard to call. Trimming shortened V by 0 bases and J by 5 bases, and 8 bases separated the two germline ends. Germline V gives CDR1 KGHSH, CDR2 LQKENI. There are 13 residues in the CDR3. In nucleotides, the CDR3 is TGTGCCAGCTCACCACCCGGTCGAGACGAGCAGTACGTC. It is translated as CASSPPGRDEQYV.

This clonotype was detected a few times. The chain has TRBV5-1 and TRBJ2-2; D remains unclear. The length of the CDR3 is 12 residues. V was shortened by 0 bases and J by 6 bases, with 3 bases between the two germline ends. The germline CDR1 and CDR2 sequences are SGHRS and YFSETQ. The CDR3 DNA is TGCGCCAGCAGCTTGGACTCCGGGGAGCTGTTTTTT. It translates to CASSLDSGELFF.

The rearrangement joins TRBV3-1 to TRBJ1-5; D gene ambiguous. V lost 4 bases to trimming and J lost 2 bases, with 15 bases between them. This CDR3 region has 16 residues. Germline assignment: CDR1 LGHDT and CDR2 YNNKEL (reference sequence). This CDR3 is CASSRAGAGGNQPQHF. Here the CDR3 DNA reads TGTGCCAGCAGCCGTGCGGGTGCCGGTGGCAATCAGCCCCAGCATTTT.

The chain uses TRBV7-2 and TRBJ1-1; possible D gene TRBD1, 5 bases. CDR3 length equals 15 residues. Per the germline V gene, CDR1 is SGHTA and CDR2 is FQGNSA. Trimming left V 5 bases short and J 1 base short, with 14 bases between. The CDR3 region is CASSPEGHENTEAFF. As DNA, the CDR3 is TGTGCCAGCAGCCCCGAAGGACACGAGAACACTGAAGCTTTCTTT.

The rearrangement uses TRBV6-2 or TRBV6-3 and TRBJ2-7; D might be TRBD1 or TRBD2, each matching 6 bases. Germline V lookup: CDR1 MNHEY, CDR2 SVGEGT. The CDR3 has 17 residues. With 0 bases removed from V and 0 bases from J, the gap between germline ends came to 15 bases. In nucleotides, the CDR3 is TGTGCCAGCAGTTACTCGAATGTAGGGGGGAGCTCCTACGAGCAGTACTTC. It translates to CASSYSNVGGSSYEQYF.

This clonotype was counted between two and nine times. The J gene is TRBJ1-5, the V gene TRBV4-1; D ambiguous. Germline V gene lookup returns CDR1 MGHRA and CDR2 YSYEKL. Trimming took off 4 bases at V and 1 base at J, with 11 bases between the two ends. This CDR3 contains 15 residues. CDR3 sequence (DNA): TGCGCCAGCAGCCCCCCCGGCAGGAGCAATCAGCCCCAGCATTTT. It yields the protein CASSPPGRSNQPQHF.

The chain recombines TRBV7-2 with TRBJ2-2; no reliable D call. Trimming pared 4 bases from V and 0 bases from J, leaving 3 bases between. The CDR3 runs to 13 residues. CDR1 is SGHTA, CDR2 FQGNSA, per germline. The CDR3 DNA follows: TGTGCCAGCAGCTGGTCGAACACCGGGGAGCTGTTTTTT. Translating gives CASSWSNTGELFF. Together with reference TRBV7-2 and TRBJ2-2, the CDR3 gives the full variable domain: GAGVSQSPSNKVTEKGKDVELRCDPISGHTALYWYRQSLGQGLEFLIYFQGNSAPDKSGLPSDRFSAERTGGSVSTLTIQRTQQEDSAVYLCASSWSNTGELFFGEGSRLTVL.

The rearrangement joins TRBV4-3 to TRBJ2-7; 7 bases agree with TRBD1. The CDR3 runs 17 residues. Germline CDR1 LGHNA, CDR2 YSLEER. The trim removed 0 bases at V and 3 bases at J, leaving 11 bases unmatched. The CDR3 nucleotides are TGCGCCAGCAGCCAAGACCCGGCGCGTCAGGGGGACTACGAGCAGTACTTC. Its translation is CASSQDPARQGDYEQYF.

The DNA of the CDR3 is TGCGCCAGCAGCCCGCGACAGGGGGTCTATGGCTACACCTTC. Its protein is CASSPRQGVYGYTF. J is TRBJ1-2 and V is TRBV4-3, with TRBD1 matching 9 bases. Germline CDR1 LGHNA, CDR2 YSLEER. V gave up 4 bases and J gave up 4 bases; unmatched junction bases: 4. This CDR3 is 14 amino acids long.

V gene TRBV12-3 or TRBV12-4 combines with J gene TRBJ2-2, with unresolved D. Trimming stripped 6 bases from V and 0 bases from J, with 5 bases between. The CDR3 extends over 13 amino acids. DNA of the CDR3: TGTGCCAGCAGGGAAGCGAACACCGGGGAGCTGTTTTTT. Amino acids: CASREANTGELFF.

The chain uses TRBV6-5 and TRBJ2-1, with D possibly TRBD2 on 6 matching bases. Germline V gives CDR1 MNHEY, CDR2 SVGAGI. The CDR3 is 17 amino acids. V lost 3 bases and J lost 4, with 19 bases in between. CDR3 DNA sequence: TGTGCCAGCAGTTATAATCCGCTTCGGAGGGCGTACAATGAGCAGTTCTTC. Translating it yields CASSYNPLRRAYNEQFF.

The V call is TRBV5-1, the J call TRBJ2-5, with D maybe TRBD1 (6 bases). Germline V CDR1 and CDR2: SGHRS, YFSETQ. V gave up 7 bases and J gave up 3 bases, with 13 bases separating them. The CDR3 totals 13 residues. CDR3 sequence reads: CASVRAGEETQYF. CDR3 DNA: TGCGCCAGCGTCCGGGCAGGGGAAGAGACCCAGTACTTC. Complete variable domain (other parts from reference TRBV5-1 and TRBJ2-5): KAGVTQTPRYLIKTRGQQVTLSCSPISGHRSVSWYQQTPGQGLQFLFEYFSETQRNKGNFPGRFSGRQFSNSRSEMNVSTLELGDSALYLCASVRAGEETQYFGPGTRLLVL.

The chain employs TRBV18 and TRBJ2-1; TRBD1 aligns across 8 bases. Germline values: CDR1 KGHSH, CDR2 LQKENI. V dropped 3 bases and J dropped 2; count of bases not matched to a gene: 9. CDR3 length equals 17 residues. The DNA for the CDR3 is TGTGCCAGCTCACCTATTAGGCAGGGGGCGGCCTACAATGAGCAGTTCTTC. Translation: CASSPIRQGAAYNEQFF. The variable domain in full, completed from reference TRBV18 and TRBJ2-1, reads NAGVMQNPRHLVRRRGQEARLRCSPMKGHSHVYWYRQLPEEGLKFMVYLQKENIIDESGMPKERFSAEFPKEGPSILRIQQVVRGDSAAYFCASSPIRQGAAYNEQFFGPGTRLTVL.